This T cell receptor beta chain emerged from a study of vaccination and CD4 T cells after COVID-19. Study in general: Blood was drawn a median around 74 days post second dose, range 14 to 241.

V lost 7 bases, J lost 5 bases, and 18 bases lay in between. This CDR3 comprises 16 residues. CDR1 is LNHDA and CDR2 is SQIVND in the germline V gene (reference sequence). Once obtained from cultured CD4+ T cells, the DNA was sequenced using the Oncomine TCR Beta short-read assay. TCRdb processed the PCR reads anew with MiXCR; each CDR3 protein has one entry. The data contain fewer than 25,000 distinct CDR3 sequences, about 44% of them singletons. This clonotype was detected a few times. Its specificity is not known. This sample's treatment: roughly 10-day PBMC culture with coronavirus spike peptide pools or control peptides (ViraFEST assay). First, ViraFEST expanded antigen-specific T cells with peptide pools, and next it sequenced the TCRs. Scientists separated out CD4+ T cells through negative selection following 10 days in culture.

This sequence joins TRBV19 and TRBJ1-6; D gene ambiguous. This specimen consisted of CD4+ T cells from blood, cultured in vitro, obtained before SARS-CoV-2 vaccination. The origin of this receptor is a human donor who had recovered from COVID-19. The CDR3 DNA follows: TGTGCCAGTACCCCTCTCCCGGGTCGGGATAATTCACCCCTCCACTTT. Amino acid sequence: CASTPLPGRDNSPLHF.